The rows below give T cell receptor beta chains drawn from one sample of a study of CD8+CD57+ T cells in acquired aplastic anemia. TCRdb passed the reads through MiXCR, listing each CDR3 protein once. The sample has fewer than 250,000 distinct CDR3 sequences; 40% to 50% are singletons. The sequenced sample was sorted CD4+, CD8+, or CD8+CD57+ T cells (not recorded which) from PBMCs. These receptors were taken from a human donor with aplastic anemia. Each CDR3 is given with its conserved first and last residue. A D gene is named only where the DNA matches it firmly. Rows may omit the clone size; those that give it use once, few, many or a size class.

CDR3 protein | CDR3 DNA | D gene | clone size | J gene | CDR3 length | V gene
CASSYPEHQPQHF | TGTGCCAGCAGTTACCCAGAACATCAGCCCCAGCATTTT | NA | once | TRBJ1-5 | 13 | TRBV6-6
CAHNSGTGAGEQYF | TGTGCCCACAACTCCGGGACAGGGGCGGGGGAGCAGTACTTC | TRBD1 | NA | TRBJ2-7 | 14 | TRBV30
CATSGGPDMNTEAFF | TGTGCCACCTCGGGGGGGCCCGACATGAACACTGAAGCTTTCTTT | NA | many | TRBJ1-1 | 15 | TRBV7-9
CASTPQTSGRGTDTQYF | TGTGCCAGCACTCCCCAGACTAGCGGGAGGGGCACAGATACGCAGTATTTT | TRBD2 | NA | TRBJ2-3 | 17 | TRBV6-6
CSAHTGDYTEAFF | TGCAGCGCCCATACAGGGGACTACACTGAAGCTTTCTTT | TRBD1 | NA | TRBJ1-1 | 13 | TRBV29-1
CASSLKVDEQFF | TGTGCCAGCAGCTTAAAGGTCGATGAGCAGTTCTTC | NA | many | TRBJ2-1 | 12 | TRBV7-6
CASSQGLADYNEQFF | TGCGCCAGCAGCCAAGGACTAGCGGACTACAATGAGCAGTTCTTC | TRBD2 | many | TRBJ2-1 | 15 | TRBV4-3
CASSQAALAGRRETQYF | TGTGCCAGCAGCCAAGCTGCGTTAGCGGGGCGAAGAGAGACCCAGTACTTC | TRBD2 | few | TRBJ2-5 | 17 | TRBV4-2
CATSRALYNEQFF | TGTGCCACCAGCAGAGCCCTTTACAATGAGCAGTTCTTC | NA | NA | TRBJ2-1 | 13 | TRBV15
CAWSGGTGDEQFF | TGTGCCTGGAGTGGAGGAACAGGCGATGAGCAGTTCTTC | NA | many | TRBJ2-1 | 13 | TRBV30
CASSLRDRAPYEQYF | TGTGCCAGCAGTTTAAGAGACAGGGCTCCCTACGAGCAGTACTTC | TRBD1 | NA | TRBJ2-7 | 15 | TRBV25-1
CASSDGQAHEQFF | TGTGCCAGCAGTGATGGCCAGGCCCACGAGCAGTTCTTC | NA | NA | TRBJ2-1 | 13 | TRBV6-1
CASSQDLRFDSTSNTGELFF | TGTGCCAGCAGCCAAGATCTCAGGTTTGACTCCACCTCGAACACCGGGGAGCTGTTTTTT | NA | few | TRBJ2-2 | 20 | TRBV14
CASSPSRSGGYTF | TGCGCCAGCAGCCCGTCGAGGAGTGGGGGCTACACCTTC | NA | NA | TRBJ1-2 | 13 | TRBV4-1
CASSEGPQNSPLHF | TGTGCCAGCAGCGAGGGACCGCAAAATTCACCCCTCCACTTT | NA | once | TRBJ1-6 | 14 | TRBV7-9
CASRLEGLYTDTQYF | TGTGCCAGCAGACTAGAGGGTCTATACACAGATACGCAGTATTTT | NA | NA | TRBJ2-3 | 15 | TRBV7-9
CASSPEDSFSTDTQYF | TGTGCCAGCAGTCCGGAGGACAGTTTTAGCACAGATACGCAGTATTTT | NA | few | TRBJ2-3 | 16 | TRBV27
CASSEGTTNQETQYF | TGCGCCAGCAGTGAGGGGACTACTAACCAAGAGACCCAGTACTTC | TRBD2 | NA | TRBJ2-5 | 15 | TRBV10-2
CASSYDLRGQDTQYF | TGTGCCAGCAGTTACGACCTTCGGGGACAAGATACGCAGTATTTT | NA | many | TRBJ2-3 | 15 | TRBV6-5
CASTYDMSSYNSPLHF | TGTGCCAGCACCTATGACATGAGCTCCTATAATTCACCCCTCCACTTT | NA | NA | TRBJ1-6 | 16 | TRBV2
CASGTGGSYNEQFF | TGTGCCAGCGGGACTGGGGGCTCTTACAATGAGCAGTTCTTC | NA | few | TRBJ2-1 | 14 | TRBV6-6
CSARVADTQYF | TGCAGTGCTAGAGTGGCAGATACGCAGTATTTT | NA | NA | TRBJ2-3 | 11 | TRBV20-1
CSARGTGDGQPQHF | TGCAGTGCTAGGGGGACAGGGGATGGTCAGCCCCAGCATTTT | TRBD1 | NA | TRBJ1-5 | 14 | TRBV20-1
CSVGAGAPNNEQFF | TGCAGCGTTGGGGCGGGGGCCCCTAACAATGAGCAGTTCTTC | NA | NA | TRBJ2-1 | 14 | TRBV29-1
CASVSSSYNEQFF | TGTGCCTCTGTTTCGAGCTCCTACAATGAGCAGTTCTTC | NA | NA | TRBJ2-1 | 13 | TRBV11-1
CASTKASGYTGELFF | TGTGCCAGTACCAAGGCTAGCGGGTACACCGGGGAGCTGTTTTTT | TRBD2 | NA | TRBJ2-2 | 15 | TRBV19
CASSQDHGSPLHF | TGTGCCAGCAGCCAAGACCATGGTTCACCCCTCCACTTT | NA | NA | TRBJ1-6 | 13 | TRBV14
CASSLGLADEQYF | TGCGCCAGCAGCTTGGGACTAGCTGACGAGCAGTACTTC | TRBD2 | NA | TRBJ2-7 | 13 | TRBV5-1
CSVLRTGYGYTF | TGCAGCGTGCTCCGGACAGGCTATGGCTACACCTTC | TRBD1 | once | TRBJ1-2 | 12 | TRBV29-1
CASSPLGGLSSYEQYF | TGTGCCAGCAGCCCCTTGGGGGGACTGAGCTCCTACGAGCAGTACTTC | NA | many | TRBJ2-7 | 16 | TRBV13
CAISVWGQGLGEQFF | TGTGCCATCAGTGTATGGGGACAGGGGTTGGGTGAGCAGTTCTTC | TRBD1 | many | TRBJ2-1 | 15 | TRBV10-3
CATSIGVVDSPLHF | TGTGCCACCAGCATTGGGGTAGTTGACTCACCCCTCCACTTT | NA | NA | TRBJ1-6 | 14 | TRBV15
CASSRQLRAFF | TGTGCCAGCAGCCGACAGTTACGAGCTTTCTTT | NA | NA | TRBJ1-1 | 11 | TRBV4-2
CARGRHRGEQYF | TGTGCCAGAGGGAGGCACAGGGGTGAGCAGTACTTC | NA | many | TRBJ2-7 | 12 | TRBV10-3
CASSPGTGGKQPQHF | TGTGCCAGCAGCCCCGGGACAGGGGGAAAACAGCCCCAGCATTTT | TRBD1 | NA | TRBJ1-5 | 15 | TRBV6-2/TRBV6-3
CASSVWRREAKNIQYF | TGTGCCAGTAGTGTATGGCGGCGAGAAGCCAAAAACATTCAGTACTTC | NA | many | TRBJ2-4 | 16 | TRBV19
CASSLAPGLDGYTF | TGTGCCAGCAGCTTAGCGCCAGGGTTGGATGGCTACACCTTC | NA | NA | TRBJ1-2 | 14 | TRBV7-2
CAISWTSGLHNEQFF | TGTGCCATCAGTTGGACTAGCGGCCTCCACAATGAGCAGTTCTTC | TRBD2 | NA | TRBJ2-1 | 15 | TRBV10-3
CASATGVLSWNTEAFF | TGTGCCAGTGCAACAGGGGTTTTATCTTGGAACACTGAAGCTTTCTTT | TRBD1 | NA | TRBJ1-1 | 16 | TRBV19
CASSSETVGRDEKLFF | TGTGCCAGCAGCAGTGAGACAGTCGGAAGAGATGAAAAGCTGTTTTTT | NA | NA | TRBJ1-4 | 16 | TRBV9
CASSVRAGNSNQPQHF | TGTGCCAGCAGTGTTAGGGCTGGGAATAGCAATCAGCCCCAGCATTTT | NA | NA | TRBJ1-5 | 16 | TRBV2
CASSIAIGITDTQYF | TGTGCCAGCAGTATAGCCATCGGCATCACAGATACGCAGTATTTT | NA | many | TRBJ2-3 | 15 | TRBV7-9